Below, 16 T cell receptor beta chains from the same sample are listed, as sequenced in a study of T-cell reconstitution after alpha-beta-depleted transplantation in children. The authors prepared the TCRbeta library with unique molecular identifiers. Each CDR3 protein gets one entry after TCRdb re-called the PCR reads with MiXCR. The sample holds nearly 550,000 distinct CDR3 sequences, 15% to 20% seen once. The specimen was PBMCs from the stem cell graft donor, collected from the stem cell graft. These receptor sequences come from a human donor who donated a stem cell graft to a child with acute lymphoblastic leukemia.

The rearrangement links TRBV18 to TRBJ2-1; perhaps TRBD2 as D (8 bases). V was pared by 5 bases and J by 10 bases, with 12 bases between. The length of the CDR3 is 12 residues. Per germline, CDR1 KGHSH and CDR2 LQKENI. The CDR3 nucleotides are TGTGCCAGCTCATCGGGAGGGGGCGAGCAGTTCTTC. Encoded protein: CASSSGGGEQFF.

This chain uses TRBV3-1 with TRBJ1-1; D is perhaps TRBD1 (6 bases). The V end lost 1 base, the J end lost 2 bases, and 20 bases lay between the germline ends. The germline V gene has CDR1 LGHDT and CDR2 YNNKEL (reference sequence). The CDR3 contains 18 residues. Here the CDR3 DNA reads TGTGCCAGCAGCCAAGTTACACTCTACCCAGGGGCAAACACTGAAGCTTTCTTT. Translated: CASSQVTLYPGANTEAFF.

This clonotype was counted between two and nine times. The CDR3 nucleotides are TGCGCCAGCAGCCGGGGGTCCCACGAGCAGTACTTC. Amino acids: CASSRGSHEQYF. The chain links TRBV5-1 to TRBJ2-7, with D perhaps TRBD2 (6 bases). The CDR3 extends over 12 amino acids. From germline, CDR1 is SGHRS and CDR2 YFSETQ. V lost 4 bases, J lost 5 bases, and 10 bases lay in between.

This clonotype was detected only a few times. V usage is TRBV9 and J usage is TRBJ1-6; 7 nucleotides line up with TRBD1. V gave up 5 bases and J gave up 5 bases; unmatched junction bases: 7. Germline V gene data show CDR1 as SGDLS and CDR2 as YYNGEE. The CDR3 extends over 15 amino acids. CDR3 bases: TGTGCCAGCAGTTACCGGACAGGTGATAATTCACCCCTCCACTTT. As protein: CASSYRTGDNSPLHF.

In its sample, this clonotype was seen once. The CDR3 protein is CATSERAGPNEQFF. CDR3 in DNA: TGTGCCACCAGTGAGCGAGCGGGCCCCAATGAGCAGTTCTTC. The chain links TRBV24-1 to TRBJ2-1; D may be TRBD2 (6 bases). This CDR3 contains 14 residues. CDR1 and CDR2 from the germline V gene are KGHDR and SFDVKD. V was cut by 4 bases and J by 6 bases, with 12 bases left in between.

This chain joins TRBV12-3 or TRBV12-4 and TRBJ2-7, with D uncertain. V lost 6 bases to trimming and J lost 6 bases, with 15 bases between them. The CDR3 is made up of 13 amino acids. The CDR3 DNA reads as TGTGCCAGCAGCCGTTTTCCGGGCGCCGAGCAGTACTTC. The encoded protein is CASSRFPGAEQYF.

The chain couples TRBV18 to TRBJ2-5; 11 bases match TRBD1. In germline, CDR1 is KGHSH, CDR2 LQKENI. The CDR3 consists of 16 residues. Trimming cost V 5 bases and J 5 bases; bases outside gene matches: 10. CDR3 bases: TGTGCCAGCTCAAGGACAGGGGGCGGATCCGGCGAGACCCAGTACTTC. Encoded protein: CASSRTGGGSGETQYF. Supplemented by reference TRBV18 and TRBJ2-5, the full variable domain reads NAGVMQNPRHLVRRRGQEARLRCSPMKGHSHVYWYRQLPEEGLKFMVYLQKENIIDESGMPKERFSAEFPKEGPSILRIQQVVRGDSAAYFCASSRTGGGSGETQYFGPGTRLLVL.

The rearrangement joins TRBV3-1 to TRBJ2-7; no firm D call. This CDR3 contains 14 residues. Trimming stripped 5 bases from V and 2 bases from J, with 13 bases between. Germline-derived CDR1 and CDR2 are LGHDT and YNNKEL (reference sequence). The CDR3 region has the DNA TGTGCCAGCAGCAGCCGTTCCCAACCCTACGAGCAGTACTTC. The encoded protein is CASSSRSQPYEQYF.

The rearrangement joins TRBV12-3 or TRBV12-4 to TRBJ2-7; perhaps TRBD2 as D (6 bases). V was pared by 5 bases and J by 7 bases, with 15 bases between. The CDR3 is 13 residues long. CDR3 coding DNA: TGTGCCAGCAGTGACCGACGCGCGGGGGAGCAGTACTTC. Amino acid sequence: CASSDRRAGEQYF.

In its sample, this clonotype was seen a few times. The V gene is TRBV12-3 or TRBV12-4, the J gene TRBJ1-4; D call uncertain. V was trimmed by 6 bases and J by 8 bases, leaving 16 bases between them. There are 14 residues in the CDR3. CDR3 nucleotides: TGTGCCAGCAGCGTTCTTGGGCCGGGGGAAAAACTGTTTTTT. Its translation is CASSVLGPGEKLFF.

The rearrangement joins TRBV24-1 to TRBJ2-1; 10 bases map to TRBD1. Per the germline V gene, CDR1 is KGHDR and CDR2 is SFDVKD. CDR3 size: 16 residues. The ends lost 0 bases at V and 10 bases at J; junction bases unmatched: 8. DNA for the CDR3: TGTGCCACCAGTGATTTGGTAAGACAGGGGGCAGGAGAGCAGTTCTTC. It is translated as CATSDLVRQGAGEQFF.

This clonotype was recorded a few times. The CDR3 loop is CASSHSPSQGRETQYF. The DNA of the CDR3 is TGCGCCAGCAGCCATTCTCCATCACAGGGGCGGGAGACCCAGTACTTC. The J gene is TRBJ2-5, the V gene TRBV4-1; 7 bases are shared with TRBD1. The CDR3 contains 16 residues. The ends lost 3 bases at V and 5 bases at J; junction bases unmatched: 12. Germline V gene lookup returns CDR1 MGHRA and CDR2 YSYEKL.

The CDR3 DNA follows: TGTGCCAGCAGCTTAGGTCGCGGATCTATCTACGAGCAGTACTTC. This encodes CASSLGRGSIYEQYF. V usage is TRBV7-8 and J usage is TRBJ2-7; D remains unclear. The CDR3 runs 15 residues. Germline V lookup: CDR1 SGHVS, CDR2 FQNEAQ. V was shortened by 1 base and J by 3 bases, with 13 bases between the two germline ends.

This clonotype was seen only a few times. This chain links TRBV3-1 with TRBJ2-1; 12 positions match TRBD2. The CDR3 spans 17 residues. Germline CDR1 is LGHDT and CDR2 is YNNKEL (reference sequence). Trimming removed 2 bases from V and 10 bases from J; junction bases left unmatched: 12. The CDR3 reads CASSQLTGTSGPVEQFF. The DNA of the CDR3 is TGTGCCAGCAGCCAACTCACCGGGACTAGCGGGCCTGTAGAGCAGTTCTTC.

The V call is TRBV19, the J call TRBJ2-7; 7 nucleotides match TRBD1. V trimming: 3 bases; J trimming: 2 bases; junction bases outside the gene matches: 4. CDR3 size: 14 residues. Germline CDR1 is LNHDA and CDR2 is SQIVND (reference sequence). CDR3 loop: CASSISGTAYEQYF. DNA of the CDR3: TGTGCCAGTAGTATTTCCGGGACAGCCTACGAGCAGTACTTC.

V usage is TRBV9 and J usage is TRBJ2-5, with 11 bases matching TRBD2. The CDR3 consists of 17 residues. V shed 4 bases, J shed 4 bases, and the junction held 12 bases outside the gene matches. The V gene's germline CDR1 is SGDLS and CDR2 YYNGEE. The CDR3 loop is CASSPYPGLAGGETQYF. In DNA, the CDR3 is TGTGCCAGCAGCCCCTACCCGGGGCTAGCGGGAGGAGAGACCCAGTACTTC.